Described below is a single T cell receptor beta chain sequence and its context. Antigen unknown. These data originate in a study of a mutant IDH1 vaccine in newly diagnosed glioma. Looking at the study overall: Patients were given eight vaccinations, scheduled in weeks 1, 3, 5, 7, 11, 15, 19 and 23. Patients previously underwent radiotherapy, temozolomide, or both, and most underwent both. Onset of vaccination occurred 4-6 weeks following radiotherapy alone, or with temozolomide cycles.

Sample time point: week 5, during vaccination. Vaccination comprised doses that each held 300 ug of mutant IDH1 20-mer peptide, plus topical imiquimod. Tumors from donors were new WHO grade 3 or 4 IDH1-mutant astrocytomas with ATRX loss. Profiled with immunoSEQ multiplex PCR; TCRdb holds only in-frame clones, not every one. The sample records around 56,000 clones, around 82% being singletons. The germline V gene has CDR1 SGHRS and CDR2 YFSETQ. V lost 0 bases and J lost 6, with 8 bases in between. The CDR3 sequence is 13 residues long. This TCR derives from a young woman with glioma. Some clones in this sample may be carry-over from other donors' samples. This specimen consisted of PBMCs, obtained from a glioma patient whose treatment included an IDH1 peptide vaccine. The rearrangement joins TRBV5-1 to TRBJ2-3; no reliable D call. The CDR3 is CASSLAALDTQYF. CDR3 DNA sequence: TGCGCCAGCAGCTTGGCGGCCTTGGATACGCAGTATTTT.